This T cell receptor (beta chain) was profiled in a study of blood T cells in healthy people across ages. Notes on the study in general: Without sorted subsets, naive and antigen-experienced compartments could not be conclusively compared. Per million T cells, the diversity of TCR beta decreased roughly linearly as age advanced. Both naive CD4+ cell counts and diversity were greater in long-lived donors than in aged donors.

Through a sample-barcoded 5' primer and a J-beta primer mix, a second PCR was run for about 6 to 11 cycles. All samples yielded 2.5 million or more CDR3-containing paired-end reads. One entry per CDR3 protein results from TCRdb running MiXCR on the 5' RACE reads. The sample records fewer than 900,000 distinct CDR3 sequences, approximately 49% being singletons. This CDR3 region has 15 residues. Germline V CDR1 and CDR2: MRHNA, SNTAGT. Trimming removed 6 bases at V and 6 bases at J, with 19 bases between. Points on this clonotype: As yet, its antigen is unknown.

Sequencing was performed on blood. The V and J genes are TRBV6-4 and TRBJ2-3, with D perhaps matching TRBD2 (5 bases). This receptor was taken from a woman aged 55 to 70 in good health. As DNA, the CDR3 is TGTGCCAGCAGCCTTACTAGATACTCGTCGGATACGCAGTATTTT. Encoded protein: CASSLTRYSSDTQYF.